These 25 T cell receptor beta chains originate from one sample sequenced in a study of CD8 T cells in Susac syndrome. It was with random hexamers that about 0.45 to 1 ug RNA was reverse transcribed. Using its own MiXCR run on the immunoSEQ multiplex PCR reads, TCRdb lists one record per CDR3 protein. The sample includes 250,000 to 300,000 distinct CDR3 sequences, 85% of them seen just once. The sample consisted of CD8+ T cells from PBMCs. The receptors were sampled from a human donor with multiple sclerosis.

This clonotype was observed a single time. The CDR3 loop is CASSLVRDRGIYEQYF. CDR3 in DNA: TGTGCCAGCAGTTTAGTACGTGACAGGGGAATATACGAGCAGTACTTC. V is TRBV12-3 or TRBV12-4 and J is TRBJ2-7; 8 bases fit TRBD1. With 1 base clipped from V and 4 bases from J, the junction kept 9 bases outside the gene matches. This CDR3 spans 16 amino acids.

This rearrangement joins TRBV4-3 to TRBJ2-3; no definite D call. The CDR3 is made up of 11 amino acids. Germline CDR1 is LGHNA and CDR2 is YSLEER. V lost 2 bases and J lost 5, with 2 bases in between. In DNA form, the CDR3 reads TGCGCCAGCAGCCAACTAGATACGCAGTATTTT. Residues: CASSQLDTQYF.

The chain joins TRBV7-9 to TRBJ1-1, with 7 bases that match TRBD1. The CDR3 extends over 18 amino acids. Trimming cost V 4 bases and J 0 bases; bases outside gene matches: 14. Looked up from germline, CDR1 is SEHNR and CDR2 is FQNEAQ (reference sequence). CDR3 nucleotides: TGTGCCAGCAGCTCAGAGGGTCTGACAGGGATAATGAACACTGAAGCTTTCTTT. Amino acid sequence: CASSSEGLTGIMNTEAFF. Combining the CDR3 with reference TRBV7-9 and TRBJ1-1 gives the whole variable domain DTGVSQNPRHKITKRGQNVTFRCDPISEHNRLYWYRQTLGQGPEFLTYFQNEAQLEKSRLLSDRFSAERPKGSFSTLEIQRTEQGDSAMYLCASSSEGLTGIMNTEAFFGQGTRLTVV.

The chain links TRBV5-1 to TRBJ2-7, with 8 bases identical to TRBD2. Germline V gene data show CDR1 as SGHRS and CDR2 as YFSETQ. CDR3 length equals 17 residues. V was pared by 3 bases and J by 5 bases, with 16 bases of the junction left unmatched. CDR3 coding DNA: TGCGCCAGCAGCTCGGAGAAAAGCGGGAGACTTATCGACGAGCAGTACTTC. Translation gives CASSSEKSGRLIDEQYF.

The chain joins TRBV7-3 to TRBJ2-1, with D perhaps matching TRBD2 (6 bases). Germline V gene sequence: CDR1 SGHTA, CDR2 FQGTGA. The V and J ends lost 1 base and 7 bases respectively, with 14 bases between them. CDR3 length equals 15 residues. The CDR3 reads CASSLNSGEGNEQFF. The CDR3, as DNA: TGTGCCAGCAGCTTAAATAGCGGTGAGGGGAATGAGCAGTTCTTC.

This clonotype has only one observation. This rearrangement joins TRBV29-1 to TRBJ1-1; D gene uncertain. The V end was cut by 7 bases, the J end by 0 bases, with 9 bases between. The germline V gene has CDR1 SQVTM and CDR2 ANQGSEA. The CDR3 is 12 residues long. The CDR3 DNA reads as TGCAGCGCTGACCCCCTGAACACTGAAGCTTTCTTT. Its translation: CSADPLNTEAFF. Supplemented by reference TRBV29-1 and TRBJ1-1, the full variable domain reads SAVISQKPSRDICQRGTSLTIQCQVDSQVTMMFWYRQQPGQSLTLIATANQGSEATYESGFVIDKFPISRPNLTFSTLTVSNMSPEDSSIYLCSADPLNTEAFFGQGTRLTVV.

The genes are TRBV7-9 and TRBJ1-6; D gene uncertain. This CDR3 has 12 amino acids. Germline CDR1 and CDR2: SEHNR and FQNEAQ (reference sequence). V dropped 4 bases and J dropped 9 bases, with 7 bases sitting between them. The CDR3 spells CASSSGPSPLHF. As DNA, the CDR3 is TGTGCCAGCAGCTCCGGGCCTTCACCCCTCCACTTT.

The rearrangement links TRBV27 to TRBJ1-2; D is unclear. Trimming pared 3 bases from V and 3 bases from J, leaving 14 bases between. The CDR3 sequence is 15 residues long. Germline lookup yields CDR1 MNHEY and CDR2 SMNVEV (reference sequence). The CDR3 region has the DNA TGTGCCAGCAGTTTTTCCCACAGTTCCCACTATGGCTACACCTTC. It encodes CASSFSHSSHYGYTF.

The chain links TRBV5-5 to TRBJ2-5; 12 bases fit TRBD1. V shed 2 bases, J shed 5 bases, and the junction held 7 bases outside the gene matches. The length of the CDR3 is 16 residues. The germline V gene encodes CDR1 SGHKS and CDR2 YYEKEE (reference sequence). The CDR3 DNA is TGTGCCAGCAGCTTTTGGGGGACAGGGGGCAGGGAGACCCAGTACTTC. Translated, it gives CASSFWGTGGRETQYF.

The genes are TRBV7-9 and TRBJ2-7; D is perhaps TRBD1 (5 bases). Per the germline V gene, CDR1 is SEHNR and CDR2 is FQNEAQ (reference sequence). V lost 4 bases and J 2 bases, leaving 21 bases between the germline ends. This CDR3 is 17 amino acids long. DNA of the CDR3: TGTGCCAGCAGCTCACCCCCCAAACAGGCGGCCACCTACGAGCAGTACTTC. Translating gives CASSSPPKQAATYEQYF. Combining the CDR3 with reference TRBV7-9 and TRBJ2-7 gives the whole variable domain DTGVSQNPRHKITKRGQNVTFRCDPISEHNRLYWYRQTLGQGPEFLTYFQNEAQLEKSRLLSDRFSAERPKGSFSTLEIQRTEQGDSAMYLCASSSPPKQAATYEQYFGPGTRLTVT.

This chain joins TRBV5-1 and TRBJ2-7; 7 positions match TRBD2. Losses at the gene ends were 0 bases for V and 5 bases for J; bases not matched to a gene: 2. The CDR3 has 13 residues. Germline V gene data show CDR1 as SGHRS and CDR2 as YFSETQ. This CDR3 is CASSLEAGDEQYF. CDR3 sequence (DNA): TGCGCCAGCAGCTTGGAGGCGGGGGACGAGCAGTACTTC.

V gene TRBV28 combines with J gene TRBJ2-7; D uncertain. The CDR3 length is 15 residues. With 8 bases removed from V and 4 bases from J, the gap between germline ends came to 21 bases. CDR1 is MDHEN and CDR2 is SYDVKM in the germline V gene. The DNA for the CDR3 is TGTGCCAGCCGCACCTGGGCGGCCTCCAGATACGAGCAGTACTTC. It specifies CASRTWAASRYEQYF. Drawing the rest from reference TRBV28 and TRBJ2-7, the complete variable domain is DVKVTQSSRYLVKRTGEKVFLECVQDMDHENMFWYRQDPGLGLRLIYFSYDVKMKEKGDIPEGYSVSREKKERFSLILESASTNQTSMYLCASRTWAASRYEQYFGPGTRLTVT.

This chain uses TRBV6-6 with TRBJ2-7; D ambiguous. The CDR3 runs 12 residues. The V and J ends lost 0 bases and 5 bases respectively, with 5 bases between them. Germline V lookup: CDR1 MNHNY, CDR2 SVGAGI (reference sequence). The CDR3 DNA is TGTGCCAGCAGTTACTCCCCGCACGAGCAGTACTTC. This gives the protein CASSYSPHEQYF.

The sample holds one count of this clonotype. The chain uses TRBV9 and TRBJ2-5; 9 bases match TRBD2. V shed 6 bases, J shed 4 bases, and the junction held 13 bases outside the gene matches. The CDR3 consists of 16 residues. Germline V gene lookup returns CDR1 SGDLS and CDR2 YYNGEE. This CDR3 reads CASTGGVAGASETQYF. In nucleotides, the CDR3 is TGTGCCAGCACCGGGGGGGTAGCGGGAGCCTCAGAGACCCAGTACTTC.

This rearrangement joins TRBV7-9 to TRBJ1-1, with 9 bases that match TRBD1. Trimming removed 1 base from V and 3 bases from J; junction bases left unmatched: 9. Germline V gene data show CDR1 as SEHNR and CDR2 as FQNEAQ (reference sequence). This CDR3 is built from 17 residues. The DNA for the CDR3 is TGTGCCAGCAGCTTAGAGAGGACAGGGGAAGAGGACACTGAAGCTTTCTTT. It codes for CASSLERTGEEDTEAFF.

A few counts support this clonotype. The chain couples TRBV10-3 to TRBJ2-3; D uncertain. V was clipped by 4 bases and J by 0 bases, with 11 bases between them. Germline V gene data show CDR1 as ENHRY and CDR2 as SYGVKD. This CDR3 spans 15 amino acids. In nucleotides, the CDR3 is TGTGCCATCAGTGGTTTCGGCGACAGCACAGATACGCAGTATTTT. This sequence encodes CAISGFGDSTDTQYF.

This clonotype was detected once. V and J are TRBV12-3 or TRBV12-4 and TRBJ2-7; TRBD2 might be the D (7 bases). V gave up 4 bases and J gave up 2 bases, with 18 bases separating them. CDR3 length equals 16 residues. Written as DNA, the CDR3 is TGTGCCAGCAGTTCTGTCCGAGGGCGGGGGCCCTACGAGCAGTACTTC. Translating it yields CASSSVRGRGPYEQYF.

This clonotype was seen a single time. CDR3 residues: CASSDLGVSLANEKLFF. The CDR3 nucleotides read TGTGCCAGCAGTGACCTCGGGGTTTCGTTGGCGAATGAAAAACTGTTTTTT. The chain combines TRBV25-1 with TRBJ1-4; D gene unclear. Trimming removed 3 bases at V and 5 bases at J, with 19 bases between. Germline assignment: CDR1 MGHDK and CDR2 SYGVNS. The CDR3 runs to 17 residues.

The chain uses TRBV20-1 and TRBJ2-2, with a tentative D call TRBD2 (5 bases). Looked up from germline, CDR1 is DFQATT and CDR2 is SNEGSKA (reference sequence). CDR3 length equals 17 residues. V was shortened by 0 bases and J by 0 bases, with 14 bases between the two germline ends. In DNA, the CDR3 is TGCAGTGCTAGAGACCCTGGACTCCTAGCGAACACCGGGGAGCTGTTTTTT. Translated, it gives CSARDPGLLANTGELFF.

This chain connects TRBV27 to TRBJ1-1, with D maybe TRBD1 (6 bases). Germline CDR1 is MNHEY and CDR2 is SMNVEV (reference sequence). Trimming left V 0 bases short and J 4 bases short, with 12 bases between. There are 15 residues in the CDR3. The CDR3 spells CASSLSGRGGTEAFF. The CDR3 DNA is TGTGCCAGCAGTTTATCGGGCAGAGGGGGCACTGAAGCTTTCTTT.

CDR3 nucleotide sequence: TGCAGCGTTGAGAACCGGAACGGCTACACCTTC. Amino acid sequence: CSVENRNGYTF. The chain links TRBV29-1 to TRBJ1-2; D not certain. This CDR3 is 11 amino acids long. The V end was cut by 3 bases, the J end by 8 bases, with 10 bases between. Germline assignment: CDR1 SQVTM and CDR2 ANQGSEA.

The chain recombines TRBV27 with TRBJ1-2; D is undetermined. With 3 bases removed from V and 8 bases from J, the gap between germline ends came to 22 bases. The CDR3 runs 16 residues. From germline, CDR1 is MNHEY and CDR2 SMNVEV (reference sequence). CDR3 protein: CASSFSSGQLLWGYTF. The CDR3 DNA follows: TGTGCCAGCAGTTTCTCGTCTGGGCAGCTGTTGTGGGGCTACACCTTC.

The rearrangement joins TRBV6-1 to TRBJ2-1, with 8 bases aligning to TRBD2. After removal of 2 bases from V and 3 bases from J, the junction contained 3 bases not matched to a gene. Germline loops: CDR1 MNHNS, CDR2 SASEGT. The CDR3 spans 15 residues. In DNA form, the CDR3 reads TGTGCCAGCAGTGAAAGCGGGAGCCTCTACAATGAGCAGTTCTTC. Its translation is CASSESGSLYNEQFF.

The V gene is TRBV9, the J gene TRBJ2-7; possibly TRBD1 or TRBD2 for D (5 bases each). Trimming removed 10 bases at V and 8 bases at J, with 16 bases between. Per the germline V gene, CDR1 is SGDLS and CDR2 is YYNGEE. The CDR3 is made up of 11 amino acids. This CDR3 reads CASGAQGKQYF. DNA for the CDR3: TGTGCCTCCGGGGCCCAGGGCAAGCAGTACTTC.

The gene calls are TRBV19 and TRBJ1-6; TRBD1 might be the D (5 bases). V was trimmed by 6 bases and J by 4 bases, leaving 16 bases between them. CDR3 size: 16 residues. Germline V CDR1 and CDR2: LNHDA, SQIVND (reference sequence). Here the CDR3 DNA reads TGTGCCAGTAGACCTTCCGACAGCGGATATAATTCACCCCTCCACTTT. This encodes CASRPSDSGYNSPLHF.